Listed below are T cell receptor beta chains from one sample, sequenced in a study of cytomegalovirus exposure and HLA in healthy donors. Assay used: immunoSEQ multiplex PCR; TCRdb lists only in-frame clones, some missing. This sample has approximately 160,000 clones, with 65% to 90% found just once. Sequenced input: PBMCs. Receptors originate from a young woman in good health and CMV-seronegative. CDR3s include the opening cysteine and the closing phenylalanine or tryptophan.

J	V	CDR3
TRBJ1-1	TRBV29-1	CSARGTEAFF
TRBJ2-4	TRBV7-9	CASSPYSPTVERNIQYF
TRBJ1-5	TRBV6-5	CASSRRWVNQPQHF
TRBJ2-7	TRBV19	CASSIDRGYEQYF
TRBJ2-1	TRBV6-5	CASSLAKTSYNEQFF
TRBJ1-6	TRBV27	CASSLVGGSSSPLHF
TRBJ2-1	TRBV29-1	CSVGRGLAGAEQFF
TRBJ2-1	TRBV2	CASSPGLGTYNEQFF
TRBJ1-3	TRBV13	CASSLDGDLGNTIYF
TRBJ2-7	TRBV11-2	CASRIMGAGSSSYEQYF